This TCR beta chain was found in a study of CD8 T cells in ankylosing spondylitis (dated by TCRdb to about 2017). As for the study more broadly: The study set out to find disease-linked TCR variants by profiling T cell receptor beta repertoires in ankylosing spondylitis patients and healthy donors. The whole study cohort included roughly 110 healthy donors and 25 ankylosing spondylitis patients. Peripheral blood samples were taken, and synovial fluid was additionally collected from ankylosing spondylitis patients.

What the work shows at the level of the full study, not this receptor alone: According to the report, matched synovial fluid samples from ankylosing spondylitis patients were significantly enriched for the disease-linked clones. A TCR beta motif of about eight highly homologous amino acid variants appeared characteristic of blood from ankylosing spondylitis patients. In peripheral blood, the disease-linked clones were found at relatively low frequencies and had a CD8+ phenotype. Some of the motif variants had been reported before in the synovial fluid and blood of reactive arthritis patients, a finding that suggests common disease-initiation mechanisms.

This clonotype was observed a handful of times. Its recognized antigen is unknown. No much larger clonotype is one base removed from it; base qualities were not supplied. The instrument was an Illumina HiSeq 2500. Quantitative 5'-RACE with molecular barcodes was used to prepare TCR beta libraries. On the study's bioinformatics: A new computational method based on a probabilistic model of VDJ rearrangement was used to identify disease-linked TCR variants. TCRdb ran its own pipeline on the public reads, namely fastp trimming at Q25 and MiXCR clone calling, and kept in-frame beta chains. Rows with one shared CDR3 protein collapse into an entry with the most common genes and DNA. For this entry, the V and J calls and clone size follow TCRdb and not the study's own pipeline. This sample holds 340,000 or so distinct CDR3 sequences; roughly 14% were observed only once. The top ten constitute less than 1.1% of the sample.

Reading the germline V gene gives CDR1 SQVTM and CDR2 ANQGSEA. V is reduced by 3 bases and J by 8 bases, leaving a spacing of 13 bases between them. The CDR3 spans 12 residues, from the cysteine through the phenylalanine. Kept here is only the CDR3 DNA, which spans 36 bases and is read in frame from base 1. The chain is encoded by TRBV29-1 joined to TRBJ1-2, with the identity of the D gene unclear. The sequence was obtained from a male donor with ankylosing spondylitis or in good health (not recorded which). The sequenced material came from blood, either unsorted or a sorted T cell fraction (not recorded which). The CDR3 region has the sequence CSVEVQVGGYTF. Here is the DNA: TGCAGCGTTGAGGTCCAGGTTGGGGGCTACACCTTC.